This T cell receptor (beta chain) comes out of a study of CD8+ T cells in alopecia areata. Treatment meaning: oral pan-JAK inhibitor, 5-10 mg twice daily. Alopecia areata patients gave lesional scalp punch biopsies and peripheral blood samples. Sorting from PBMCs produced CD4+ and CD8+ T cells. Trimming at V came to 4 bases and at J to 3 bases, leaving 6 bases not matched to a gene. CDR1 is LNHDA, CDR2 SQIVND, per germline (reference sequence). The CDR3 has 16 residues. RNA extraction and reverse transcription yielded cDNA as sequencing template. TCRdb's copy holds only in-frame clones and misses some; the assay was immunoSEQ multiplex PCR. The sample has over 95,000 clones, 56% seen once.

The sample here was CD4+ T cells sorted from blood, taken at week 24, from a patient treated with tofacitinib. The TCR sequence derives from a human donor with alopecia areata. V is TRBV19 and J is TRBJ1-6; 7 bases map to TRBD1. The CDR3: CASSTWTGVYNSPLHF. DNA of the CDR3: TGTGCCAGTAGTACGTGGACAGGCGTCTATAATTCACCCCTCCACTTT.